The entry below gives a single T cell receptor beta chain sequence along with its context. The junction had 2 bases not matched to a gene; V was cut back by 3 bases and J by 2 bases. This CDR3 comprises 16 residues. CDR1 and CDR2 from the germline V gene are SGHNT and YENEEA. This record belongs to a study of blood T cell repertoires in COVID-19. The wider study: Italy, Spain and the United States were the sources of the convalescent and acute COVID-19 samples. The analysed material was cDNA or gDNA that came from T cells, B-cell-depleted T cells, or PBMCs.

Per the original methods: Quantification of nucleated cells was approximated via reference gene primer amplification. Clones were sequenced by immunoSEQ multiplex PCR, and TCRdb holds only the in-frame ones, with some missing. That table gives V, J and clone size, and the DNA gave D and trimming. The profile shows under 400,000 clones, around 89% of them singletons. The sequence was obtained from a young man with active or convalescent COVID-19. The J gene is TRBJ2-1, the V gene TRBV11-3; TRBD2 aligns across 12 bases. Sequencing was performed on peripheral blood. CDR3 loop: CASSFASGRAYNEQFF. The CDR3 region has the DNA TGTGCCAGCAGCTTCGCTAGCGGGAGGGCCTACAATGAGCAGTTCTTC.